The 28 T cell receptor beta chains reported below all come from one sample, sequenced in a study of tissue T cells after allogeneic stem cell transplantation. Sequencing used immunoSEQ multiplex PCR; TCRdb keeps in-frame clones, though not all of them. The sample comprises about 7,400 clones, 50% of which are singletons, and approximately 5% rests with the top ten. Time point reported: mouse harvest day 7 after allogeneic transplant. Each mouse received 10^7 T-cell-depleted marrow cells plus 10^6 splenic CD5+ T cells by tail vein. Sequences were obtained from gut tissue. The receptors here all came from a female BALB/c mouse given C57BL/6 T cells with graft-versus-host disease after an allogeneic hematopoietic cell transplant.

By share, this clone counts as medium-sized. Here the gene names and germline are mouse. The read ends 1 residue before the CDR3 terminus; that terminus is restored from the germline J gene. The chain recombines TRBV26 with TRBJ2-7, with no clear D. V dropped 0 bases and J dropped 6 bases, with 0 bases sitting between them. Per germline, CDR1 KGHPV and CDR2 FQNQEV (reference sequence). This CDR3 has 10 amino acids. The DNA read from the CDR3 is TGTGCCAGCAGTCTGTCTGAACAGTAC. The encoded protein is CASSLSEQY. The complete CDR3 protein is CASSLSEQYF.

About this clone itself: The gene names here belong to mouse. The read ends 1 residue early relative to the CDR3; the germline J gene fills the gap. The gene calls are TRBV13-2 and TRBJ2-4; D uncertain. Germline V gives CDR1 NNHNN, CDR2 SYGAGS (reference sequence). The CDR3 is made up of 13 amino acids. The ends were cut back, 1 base at V and 1 base at J, with 4 bases in the middle. CDR3 region: CASGDLGQNTLYF. The sequenced CDR3 bases are TGTGCCAGCGGTGATCTGGGTCAAAACACCTTGTAC.

About this clone: Mouse names are used for the genes. The CDR3 DNA, read in part, is TGTGCCAGCAGTCAAAAGAACTCCGACTACACC. Amino acids: CASSQKNSDYT. The full CDR3 reads CASSQKNSDYTF. V is TRBV26 and J is TRBJ1-2, with D unclear. The read ends 1 residue shy of where the CDR3 ends; the end is completed using the germline J gene. With 4 bases removed from V and 2 bases from J, the gap between germline ends came to 5 bases. Germline-derived CDR1 and CDR2 are KGHPV and FQNQEV (reference sequence). The CDR3 length is 12 residues. Filled out from reference TRBV26 and TRBJ1-2, the complete variable domain reads NSKVIQTPRYLVKGQGQKAKMRCIPEKGHPVVFWYQQNKNNEFKFLINFQNQEVLQQIDMTEKRFSAECPSNSPCSLEIQSSEAGDSALYLCASSQKNSDYTFGSGTRLLVI.

The table lists this clone with a few counts. Germline and genes here are mouse. The missing CDR3 end, 1 residue past where the read stops, is filled in from the germline J gene. V gene TRBV24 combines with J gene TRBJ1-5; 8 bases are a match to TRBD1. Germline V gene sequence: CDR1 KGHTA, CDR2 FRNEEI. This CDR3 contains 15 residues. V was clipped by 6 bases and J by 3 bases; unmatched bases: 7. This chain's CDR3 is CASSLDRGGNQAPLF. The covered CDR3 bases are TGTGCCAGCAGCCTCGACAGGGGCGGCAACCAGGCTCCGCTT.

In regard to this clone: Genes and germline come from the mouse. The read ends 1 residue before the CDR3 terminus; that terminus is restored from the germline J gene. The chain employs TRBV3 and TRBJ1-1; tentative D call: TRBD1 (6 bases). Germline assignment: CDR1 SNHLY and CDR2 FYNGKV (reference sequence). V was cut by 3 bases and J by 5 bases, with 7 bases left in between. The length of the CDR3 is 12 residues. CDR3 protein: CASSFGQTEVFF. The sequenced CDR3 bases are TGTGCCAGCAGCTTCGGACAGACAGAAGTCTTC.

On this clone itself: Here the gene names and germline are mouse. The read finishes 1 residue shy of the CDR3 end, and the germline J gene is used to complete it. The V call is TRBV16, the J call TRBJ2-7; TRBD2 aligns across 11 bases. The V gene's germline CDR1 is SGHSA and CDR2 FRNQAP. After removal of 5 bases from V and 4 bases from J, the junction contained 4 bases not matched to a gene. The CDR3 spans 14 residues. CDR3 sequence: CASSRLGGGYEQYF. CDR3 bases read: TGTGCAAGCAGCCGACTGGGGGGGGGTTATGAACAGTAC.

On this clone: Mouse germline and gene names are used. Read data end 1 residue before the CDR3 end; the end is taken from the germline J gene. This chain uses TRBV20 with TRBJ2-4; 12 bases match TRBD2. This CDR3 has 16 amino acids. Trimming at V came to 4 bases and at J to 0 bases, leaving 5 bases not matched to a gene. Germline assignment: CDR1 GFQATS and CDR2 STVNSAI. The CDR3 here is CGAIRDWGASQNTLYF. CDR3 bases read: TGTGGTGCTATCCGGGACTGGGGGGCTAGTCAAAACACCTTGTAC.

Concerning this clone itself: The gene names here belong to mouse. The observed sequence ends 1 residue before the CDR3 terminus, with the missing tail filled in from the germline J gene. The chain joins TRBV17 to TRBJ2-7; the match to TRBD2 covers 11 bases. J gave up 6 bases and V 5 bases, and 6 bases lay outside the gene matches. The CDR3 contains 14 residues. Germline CDR1 is MNHDT and CDR2 is YYDKIL. The part of the CDR3 DNA that was read is TGTGCTAGCAGTCCTCCGGGACTGGGGGTTGAACAGTAC. Its protein is CASSPPGLGVEQY. From start to end, the CDR3 is CASSPPGLGVEQYF. The full variable domain, rest sourced from reference TRBV17 and TRBJ2-7, is DTTVKQNPRYKLARVGKPVNLICSQTMNHDTMYWYQKKPNQAPKLLLFYYDKILNREADTFEKFQSSRPNNSFCSLYIGSAGLEYSAMYLCASSPPGLGVEQYFGPGTRLTVL.

This clone was seen only a few times. Gene names denote mouse genes. The read terminates 1 residue before the CDR3 end, so the remaining end is supplied by the germline J gene. The rearrangement uses TRBV16 and TRBJ2-7; the D gene could be TRBD1 or TRBD2 (5 bases each). This CDR3 spans 14 amino acids. V was cut by 0 bases and J by 2 bases, with 8 bases left in between. The germline CDR1 and CDR2 sequences are SGHSA and FRNQAP. CDR3 sequence reads: CASSLEGDAYEQYF. CDR3 bases read: TGTGCAAGCAGCTTAGAGGGGGACGCCTATGAACAGTAC.

This clone was seen just once. Gene names are mouse gene names. The read terminates 1 residue before the CDR3 end, so the remaining end is supplied by the germline J gene. This chain links TRBV3 with TRBJ2-4; 7 nucleotides agree with TRBD2. Germline assignment: CDR1 SNHLY and CDR2 FYNGKV (reference sequence). This CDR3 contains 14 residues. V lost 5 bases and J lost 1; bases outside the gene matches: 3. The sequenced part of the CDR3 DNA is TGTGCCAGCAGCCCTGACTGGGGTCAAAACACCTTGTAC. This gives the protein CASSPDWGQNTLY. The entire CDR3 is CASSPDWGQNTLYF.

Concerning this clone: All gene names here are mouse names. The read terminates 1 residue ahead of where the CDR3 ends, so the germline J gene completes it. Other DNA sequences in this sample translate to the same CDR3. The gene calls are TRBV26 and TRBJ1-6; the D is unclear. TRBJ1-6 is an ORF for which the function is uncertain. The CDR3 consists of 13 residues. Germline CDR1 KGHPV, CDR2 FQNQEV (reference sequence). Between the trimmed V and J ends, which lost 5 bases and 5 bases, there was a span of 7 bases. CDR3 sequence: CASSDNNNSPLYF. The DNA read from the CDR3 is TGTGCCAGCAGTGATAACAATAATTCGCCCCTCTAC.

Points on this clone: The genes are named according to mouse. The sequence runs out 1 residue before the end of the CDR3; the remainder is reconstructed from the germline J gene. The chain links TRBV26 to TRBJ1-2, with TRBD1 matching over 7 bases. Unmatched junction bases numbered 2, after V lost 3 bases and J lost 1 base. Germline loops: CDR1 KGHPV, CDR2 FQNQEV (reference sequence). This CDR3 is built from 14 residues. The part of the CDR3 DNA that was read is TGTGCCAGCAGTCTCTACAGGGGAAACTCCGACTACACC. Encoded protein: CASSLYRGNSDYT. The entire CDR3 reads CASSLYRGNSDYTF.

Note on this clone: Gene and germline names: mouse. The read ends 1 residue shy of where the CDR3 ends; the end is completed using the germline J gene. This chain connects TRBV26 to TRBJ2-5; TRBD1 or TRBD2 may be the D gene (6 bases each). V lost 2 bases and J 4 bases, leaving 13 bases between the germline ends. Germline CDR1 is KGHPV and CDR2 is FQNQEV (reference sequence). The CDR3 contains 15 residues. The DNA read from the CDR3 is TGTGCCAGCAGTCTGGTGGGGAGGGGGGAAGACACCCAGTAC. Its protein is CASSLVGRGEDTQY. The whole CDR3 region reads CASSLVGRGEDTQYF.

In regard to this clone: Mouse gene names apply. The read gets to within 1 residue of the CDR3 end, and the germline J gene fills in the rest. The J gene is TRBJ1-1, the V gene TRBV17, with 9 bases identical to TRBD1. Germline CDR1 MNHDT, CDR2 YYDKIL. This CDR3 is built from 13 residues. Trimming took 7 bases from V and 1 from J; bases not matched to a gene: 1. The CDR3 DNA, read in part, is TGTGCTAGCATGACAGGGGGAAACACAGAAGTCTTC. Residues: CASMTGGNTEVF. From start to end, the CDR3 is CASMTGGNTEVFF.

Regarding this clone: The junction does not match germline at one end; this may be a read error. Any gene name here is a mouse gene name. The CDR3 end lies 1 residue beyond the end of the read and is filled in from the germline J gene. This chain links TRBV3 with TRBJ2-1, with TRBD1 matching over 9 bases. CDR3 length equals 13 residues. The germline gives CDR1 SNHLY, CDR2 FYNGKV (reference sequence). The CDR3 is CVSSRTGAAEQFF. The sequenced part of the CDR3 DNA is TGTGTCAGCAGCCGGACAGGGGCTGCTGAGCAGTTC.

This clone is a singleton in its sample. Gene labels here are mouse ones. Read sequence stops 1 residue before the CDR3 end, and the germline J gene provides the missing end. V gene TRBV26 combines with J gene TRBJ1-4, with TRBD1 identical over 10 bases. CDR1 and CDR2 from the germline V gene are KGHPV and FQNQEV (reference sequence). This CDR3 region has 16 residues. Germline trimming cut 4 bases from V and 4 bases from J; bases unmatched to any gene: 6. CDR3 protein: CASSPQTGGSNERLFF. The CDR3 DNA, read in part, is TGTGCCAGCAGTCCTCAGACAGGGGGCAGCAACGAAAGATTATTT.

With regard to this clone: Gene names and germline match the mouse. The observed sequence ends 1 residue before the CDR3 terminus, with the missing tail filled in from the germline J gene. The V and J genes are TRBV5 and TRBJ2-3, with 8 nucleotides matching TRBD1. In germline, CDR1 is LGHNA, CDR2 YNLKQL (reference sequence). Germline trimming cut 1 base from V and 0 bases from J; bases unmatched to any gene: 3. The CDR3 is made up of 16 amino acids. The CDR3 reads CASSQGTGTSAETLYF. The part of the CDR3 DNA that was read is TGTGCCAGCAGCCAAGGGACAGGGACCAGTGCAGAAACGCTGTAT.

This clone showed up just a few times. Mouse gene names apply. The CDR3 end falls 1 residue outside the read, so it is completed with the germline J gene. The genes are TRBV26 and TRBJ2-1; D possibly corresponds to TRBD1 (5 bases). Germline CDR1 reads KGHPV; CDR2 reads FQNQEV (reference sequence). Trimming left V 6 bases short and J 0 bases short, with 6 bases between. This CDR3 contains 13 residues. The CDR3 region is CASRQDNYAEQFF. CDR3 DNA, as far as it was read: TGTGCCAGCAGACAGGATAACTATGCTGAGCAGTTC.

This clone appeared a few times. Gene and germline names: mouse. The read falls 1 residue short of the CDR3 end, and the missing part is taken from the germline J gene. The chain links TRBV3 to TRBJ1-5, with TRBD1 matching 8 bases. The length of the CDR3 is 14 residues. The germline V gene has CDR1 SNHLY and CDR2 FYNGKV (reference sequence). V lost 4 bases to trimming and J lost 1 base; unmatched junction nucleotides: 0. Partial CDR3 DNA: TGTGCCAGCAGCTCAGGGGGCAACAACCAGGCTCCGCTT. Residues: CASSSGGNNQAPL. The complete CDR3 reads CASSSGGNNQAPLF.

In the case of this clone: Any gene name here is a mouse gene name. With the read ending 1 residue before the CDR3 end, the germline J gene is used to fill in that end. V usage is TRBV19 and J usage is TRBJ1-1; 8 bases are a match to TRBD1. The CDR3 runs to 14 residues. Germline-derived CDR1 and CDR2 are FNHDT and SITEND (reference sequence). V was pared by 3 bases and J by 1 base, with 2 bases of the junction left unmatched. The CDR3: CASSRGTGNTEVFF. The part of the CDR3 DNA that was read is TGTGCCAGCAGTAGAGGGACAGGGAACACAGAAGTCTTC.

In this sample, this clone turned up a few times. Gene names follow the mouse nomenclature. The sequence runs out 1 residue before the end of the CDR3; the remainder is reconstructed from the germline J gene. The gene calls are TRBV23 and TRBJ2-3. The CDR3 spans 13 residues. Germline V lookup: CDR1 KGHTA, CDR2 FQNQQP. CDR3 residues: CSSSQSARETLYF. The sequenced part of the CDR3 DNA is TGCTCCAGCAGTCAATCGGCACGAGAAACGCTGTAT.

On this clone itself: The genes and germline here are from mouse. The read stops 1 residue short of the end of the CDR3; the missing end is completed from the germline J gene. This rearrangement joins TRBV26 to TRBJ1-6; D unclear. TRBJ1-6 carries the ORF label, with uncertain function. Trimming removed 4 bases at V and 0 bases at J, with 4 bases between. The germline V gene encodes CDR1 KGHPV and CDR2 FQNQEV (reference sequence). The CDR3 is made up of 14 amino acids. Incomplete CDR3 DNA: TGTGCCAGCAGTCAGGGTTCCTATAATTCGCCCCTCTAC. This gives the protein CASSQGSYNSPLY. The whole CDR3 reads CASSQGSYNSPLYF.

Comment on this clone: Gene names are mouse gene names. The read falls 1 residue short of the CDR3 end, and the missing part is taken from the germline J gene. This chain connects TRBV31 to TRBJ2-4; no clear D gene. Trimming took off 0 bases at V and 0 bases at J, with 4 bases between the two ends. The CDR3 loop spans 13 amino acids. Looked up from germline, CDR1 is GKSSPN and CDR2 is SITVG. CDR3 region: CAWSLKSQNTLYF. The CDR3 DNA, read in part, is TGTGCCTGGAGTCTGAAAAGTCAAAACACCTTGTAC.

This clone was seen a handful of times. Mouse gene names and germline throughout. The read stops 1 residue short of the end of the CDR3; the missing end is completed from the germline J gene. The rearrangement uses TRBV23 and TRBJ2-3; the table calls TRBD2, which could not be checked here. CDR1 is KGHTA and CDR2 is FQNQQP in the germline V gene. This CDR3 is 14 amino acids long. The CDR3 bases that were read are TGCTCCAGCAGTCAAGACTGGGGGGTAGAAACGCTGTAT. It yields the protein CSSSQDWGVETLY. The whole CDR3 sequence is CSSSQDWGVETLYF.

Of note for this clone: Gene names and germline refer to mouse. The sequence runs out 1 residue before the end of the CDR3; the remainder is reconstructed from the germline J gene. The chain links TRBV5 to TRBJ2-4, with 9 bases lining up with TRBD2. The CDR3 length is 15 residues. In germline, CDR1 is LGHNA, CDR2 YNLKQL (reference sequence). The V and J ends lost 5 bases and 0 bases, in that order; junction bases with no gene match: 3. The DNA read from the CDR3 is TGTGCCAGCAGCAGACTGGGGGCTAGTCAAAACACCTTGTAC. The encoded protein is CASSRLGASQNTLY. The CDR3 as a whole reads CASSRLGASQNTLYF.

This clone was seen only a few times. All gene names here are mouse names. The read terminates 1 residue before the CDR3 end, so the remaining end is supplied by the germline J gene. The gene calls are TRBV16 and TRBJ2-7; D unclear. Deletions cut 2 bases from V and 3 bases from J, with 11 bases between. CDR3 size: 14 residues. Germline V gives CDR1 SGHSA, CDR2 FRNQAP. CDR3 bases read: TGTGCAAGCAGCTTATCCGGCCAGTTCTATGAACAGTAC. Translated, it gives CASSLSGQFYEQY. The complete CDR3 reads CASSLSGQFYEQYF. Full variable domain (rest looked up from reference TRBV16 and TRBJ2-7): NAGVIQTPRHKVTGKGQEATLWCEPISGHSAVFWYRQTIVQGLEFLTYFRNQAPIDDSGMPKERFSAQMPNQSHSTLKIQSTQPQDSAVYLCASSLSGQFYEQYFGPGTRLTVL.

This clone was observed a single time. The gene symbols are mouse symbols. The observed sequence ends 1 residue before the CDR3 terminus, with the missing tail filled in from the germline J gene. The gene calls are TRBV3 and TRBJ2-4; D is possibly TRBD1 or TRBD2 (6 bases each). V was cut by 5 bases and J by 1 base, with 16 bases left in between. CDR1 SNHLY and CDR2 FYNGKV come from the germline V gene (reference sequence). CDR3 length equals 16 residues. The part of the CDR3 DNA that was read is TGTGCCAGCAGCCAAGCGGGGGCAGGGGGTCAAAACACCTTGTAC. Protein: CASSQAGAGGQNTLY. The whole CDR3 is CASSQAGAGGQNTLYF.

Regarding this clone: Here the gene names and germline are mouse. The CDR3 is cut off 1 residue early in the read; its end comes from the germline J gene. This sequence joins TRBV26 and TRBJ1-1, with 10 bases that match TRBD1. V trimming: 1 base; J trimming: 6 bases; junction bases outside the gene matches: 5. Germline CDR1 is KGHPV and CDR2 is FQNQEV (reference sequence). CDR3 length: 15 residues. CDR3: CASSLFWDRGPEVFF. Partial CDR3 DNA: TGTGCCAGCAGTCTGTTTTGGGACAGGGGTCCAGAAGTCTTC. Using reference TRBV26 and TRBJ1-1 for the parts outside the CDR3, the full variable domain is NSKVIQTPRYLVKGQGQKAKMRCIPEKGHPVVFWYQQNKNNEFKFLINFQNQEVLQQIDMTEKRFSAECPSNSPCSLEIQSSEAGDSALYLCASSLFWDRGPEVFFGKGTRLTVV.